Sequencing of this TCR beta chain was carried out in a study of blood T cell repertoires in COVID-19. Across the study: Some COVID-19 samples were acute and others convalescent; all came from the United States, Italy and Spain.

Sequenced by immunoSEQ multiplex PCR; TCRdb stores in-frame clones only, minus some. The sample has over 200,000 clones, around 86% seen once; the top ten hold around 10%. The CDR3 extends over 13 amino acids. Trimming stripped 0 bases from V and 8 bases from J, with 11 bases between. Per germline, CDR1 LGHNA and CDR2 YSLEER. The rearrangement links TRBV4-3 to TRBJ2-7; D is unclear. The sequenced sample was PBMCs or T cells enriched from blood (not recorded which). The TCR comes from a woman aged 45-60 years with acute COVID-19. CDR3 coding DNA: TGCGCCAGCAGCCAAGACATCCCGGGTCAGCAGTACTTC. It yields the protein CASSQDIPGQQYF.